Presented here are 8 T cell receptor beta chains from one specimen sequenced in a study of blood T cell repertoires in COVID-19. The assay was immunoSEQ multiplex PCR, and TCRdb's table has in-frame clones only and misses some. The sample contains about 270,000 clones, around 85% of which appear only once. Sequences were obtained from peripheral blood. All receptors derive from a woman in her fifties or sixties with active or convalescent COVID-19.

The chain combines TRBV6-5 with TRBJ2-7, with 10 positions matching TRBD2. Germline V gene lookup returns CDR1 MNHEY and CDR2 SVGAGI. CDR3 length equals 15 residues. The V and J ends lost 5 bases and 4 bases, in that order; junction bases with no gene match: 8. The CDR3 nucleotides read TGTGCCAGCAGTAATCTAGCGGGAGTTTATTACGAGCAGTACTTC. Protein sequence: CASSNLAGVYYEQYF.

This chain connects TRBV29-1 to TRBJ1-2; maybe TRBD1 (5 bases). V was trimmed by 6 bases and J by 6 bases, leaving 23 bases between them. The CDR3 covers 15 residues. Germline-derived CDR1 and CDR2 are SQVTM and ANQGSEA. CDR3 coding DNA: TGCAGCGTAGATGGACACCAGGAGGGTTTGGATGGCTACACCTTC. Translating it yields CSVDGHQEGLDGYTF.

The chain links TRBV28 to TRBJ1-1; TRBD1 matches 8 bases. The germline V gene has CDR1 MDHEN and CDR2 SYDVKM. The CDR3 sequence is 15 residues long. The trim removed 5 bases at V and 5 bases at J, leaving 10 bases unmatched. The CDR3, as DNA: TGTGCCAGCAGTGTACCAACAGGGGGTGGAACTGAAGCTTTCTTT. Residues: CASSVPTGGGTEAFF.

The table lists this clone with a few counts. The gene calls are TRBV10-3 and TRBJ1-1, with D perhaps TRBD1 (6 bases). The germline CDR1 and CDR2 sequences are ENHRY and SYGVKD. CDR3 length: 12 amino acids. V lost 7 bases to trimming and J lost 3 bases, with 9 bases between them. CDR3 in amino acids: CAIKGGDTEAFF. Written as DNA, the CDR3 is TGTGCCATCAAGGGGGGGGACACTGAAGCTTTCTTT.

The chain carries TRBV13 and TRBJ2-2; maybe TRBD1 (6 bases). V dropped 5 bases and J dropped 5 bases, with 15 bases sitting between them. Germline-derived CDR1 and CDR2 are PRHDT and FYEKMQ (reference sequence). CDR3 length equals 15 residues. Here the CDR3 reads CASSRLGQKTGELFF. CDR3 coding DNA: TGTGCCAGCAGCCGACTGGGACAAAAAACCGGGGAGCTGTTTTTT.

This clone has more than one count but fewer than ten. The genes are TRBV19 and TRBJ1-4; possible D gene TRBD1, 5 bases. This CDR3 comprises 17 residues. Per germline, CDR1 LNHDA and CDR2 SQIVND (reference sequence). Between the trimmed V and J ends, which lost 5 bases and 0 bases, there was a span of 16 bases. In nucleotides, the CDR3 is TGTGCCAGTAGTCCAAGGGGCACGGGTGCAACTAATGAAAAACTGTTTTTT. Protein product: CASSPRGTGATNEKLFF.

The rearrangement uses TRBV7-3 and TRBJ2-2, with 8 positions matching TRBD2. Germline V gene lookup returns CDR1 SGHTA and CDR2 FQGTGA. The CDR3 loop spans 17 amino acids. V lost 0 bases and J lost 5; bases outside the gene matches: 8. CDR3: CASSLTRELAVTGELFF. For the CDR3, the DNA is TGTGCCAGCAGCTTAACGCGGGAACTAGCGGTTACCGGGGAGCTGTTTTTT.

The V and J genes are TRBV21-1 and TRBJ2-7; TRBD1 is the table's D call and was not checked against the DNA. TRBV21-1 is termed a pseudogene. CDR3 length: 12 amino acids. CDR3 residues: CATHRGLYEQYF. The CDR3 nucleotides are TGTGCCACTCACAGGGGTCTATACGAGCAGTACTTC.